This is a list of T cell receptor beta chains from one sample in a study of T cell repertoires in cytomegalovirus infection. MiXCR, run by TCRdb on the reads, gives a single entry per CDR3 protein. The data hold approximately 500,000 distinct CDR3 sequences, with approximately 15% observed a single time. Sequencing was done on a sample of CD8+ T cells from PBMCs. These TCRs come from a human donor in good health (CMV status not recorded). Some clones in this sample may be carry-over from other donors' samples. CDR3s include the opening cysteine and the closing phenylalanine or tryptophan. D genes are given only for firm matches. Only some rows state a clone size, as once, few, many or a class for expanded clones.

v_call: TRBV29-1; clone_size: few; j_call: TRBJ2-1; d_call: -; cdr3_nt: TGCAGCGTTGACGTAAGGGTTGAGCAGTTCTTC; cdr3_aa: CSVDVRVEQFF
v_call: TRBV7-2; clone_size: many; j_call: TRBJ2-3; d_call: -; cdr3_nt: TGTGCCAGCAGCCCCGACGGAAGCACAGATACGCAGTATTTT; cdr3_aa: CASSPDGSTDTQYF
v_call: TRBV12-3/TRBV12-4; clone_size: many; j_call: TRBJ1-5; d_call: -; cdr3_nt: TGTGCCAGCAGTTTAGGGGGGGTGGAGGCCACTCAGCCCCAGCATTTT; cdr3_aa: CASSLGGVEATQPQHF
v_call: TRBV7-9; clone_size: few; j_call: TRBJ2-1; d_call: TRBD2; cdr3_nt: TGTGCCAGCAGCCCGGGAGCGGGGATTAACAATGAGCAGTTCTTC; cdr3_aa: CASSPGAGINNEQFF
v_call: TRBV7-8; clone_size: many; j_call: TRBJ2-3; d_call: -; cdr3_nt: TGTGCCAGCAGCCTTCCAGTAAGGGAGAGAGGCGATACGCAGTATTTT; cdr3_aa: CASSLPVRERGDTQYF
v_call: TRBV9; clone_size: -; j_call: TRBJ2-1; d_call: -; cdr3_nt: TGTGCCAGCGGAGGGGAGACTGACTACGCTTACATCAATGAGCAGTTCTTC; cdr3_aa: CASGGETDYAYINEQFF
v_call: TRBV2; clone_size: -; j_call: TRBJ2-7; d_call: TRBD1; cdr3_nt: TGTGCCAGCATCCCCCCGGGACAGGGGACCCACGAGCAGTACTTC; cdr3_aa: CASIPPGQGTHEQYF
v_call: TRBV28; clone_size: few; j_call: TRBJ2-7; d_call: -; cdr3_nt: TGTGCCAGCAGTTCCCCGCGACGGGGCTACTACGAGCAGTACTTC; cdr3_aa: CASSSPRRGYYEQYF
v_call: TRBV6-5; clone_size: few; j_call: TRBJ1-1; d_call: -; cdr3_nt: TGTGCCAGCAGTTACAATAACGGTGAAGCTTTCTTT; cdr3_aa: CASSYNNGEAFF
v_call: TRBV9; clone_size: few; j_call: TRBJ2-5; d_call: -; cdr3_nt: TGTGCCAGCAGCCCAACCGGGACCGTACAAGAGACCCAGTACTTC; cdr3_aa: CASSPTGTVQETQYF
v_call: TRBV27; clone_size: many; j_call: TRBJ1-2; d_call: -; cdr3_nt: TGTGCCAGCAGTTTATCGCGGGGGACCTACTATGGCTACACCTTC; cdr3_aa: CASSLSRGTYYGYTF
v_call: TRBV4-1; clone_size: few; j_call: TRBJ2-4; d_call: -; cdr3_nt: TGCGCCAGCAGCCTTAGGACGGAGGAAATTAAAAACATTCAGTACTTC; cdr3_aa: CASSLRTEEIKNIQYF
v_call: TRBV12-3/TRBV12-4; clone_size: few; j_call: TRBJ2-1; d_call: -; cdr3_nt: TGTGCCAGCAGCTCACCAAGGGAGAACAATGAGCAGTTCTTC; cdr3_aa: CASSSPRENNEQFF
v_call: TRBV13; clone_size: few; j_call: TRBJ2-1; d_call: TRBD1; cdr3_nt: TGTGCCAGCAGCCCCCCGACAGGGACCTACAATGAGCAGTTCTTC; cdr3_aa: CASSPPTGTYNEQFF
v_call: TRBV7-3; clone_size: few; j_call: TRBJ2-2; d_call: -; cdr3_nt: TGTGCCAGCAGCTACGAAAACGGGGAGCTGTTTTTT; cdr3_aa: CASSYENGELFF
v_call: TRBV7-2; clone_size: many; j_call: TRBJ1-2; d_call: -; cdr3_nt: TGTGCCAGCAGCGCGGGTCCTAACTATGGCTACACCTTC; cdr3_aa: CASSAGPNYGYTF
v_call: TRBV28; clone_size: many; j_call: TRBJ2-3; d_call: TRBD2; cdr3_nt: TGTGCCAGCAGTGTATCGCGGGGGGGCACAGATACGCAGTATTTT; cdr3_aa: CASSVSRGGTDTQYF
v_call: TRBV5-4; clone_size: -; j_call: TRBJ2-5; d_call: -; cdr3_nt: TGTGCCAGCAGCTTGGAGCTCCCAGAAGAGACCCAGTACTTC; cdr3_aa: CASSLELPEETQYF
v_call: TRBV4-2; clone_size: many; j_call: TRBJ2-1; d_call: -; cdr3_nt: TGTGCCAGCAGCCAATCCCGGGGCGGCACGGAGCAGTTCTTC; cdr3_aa: CASSQSRGGTEQFF
v_call: TRBV7-6; clone_size: many; j_call: TRBJ2-1; d_call: TRBD2; cdr3_nt: TGTGCCAGCTCCATGAGGGAGGGCCCCCCAAACAATGAGCAGTTCTTC; cdr3_aa: CASSMREGPPNNEQFF
v_call: TRBV7-9; clone_size: many; j_call: TRBJ2-7; d_call: -; cdr3_nt: TGTGCCAGCAGTCTTGACCGAATTTCCTCCTACGAGCAGTACTTC; cdr3_aa: CASSLDRISSYEQYF
v_call: TRBV5-6; clone_size: -; j_call: TRBJ1-4; d_call: -; cdr3_nt: TGTGCCAGCAGCTACCGGGAAACTAATGAAAAACTGTTTTTT; cdr3_aa: CASSYRETNEKLFF
v_call: TRBV7-6; clone_size: many; j_call: TRBJ2-2; d_call: TRBD2; cdr3_nt: TGTGCCAGCAGTTCGGGACTAGCGGGGGGGCCCGGGGAGCTGTTTTTT; cdr3_aa: CASSSGLAGGPGELFF
v_call: TRBV6-5; clone_size: few; j_call: TRBJ2-4; d_call: TRBD2; cdr3_nt: TGTGCCAGCAGGGTTCTAGCGGGGGGTGCCAAAAACATTCAGTACTTC; cdr3_aa: CASRVLAGGAKNIQYF
v_call: TRBV6-1; clone_size: -; j_call: TRBJ1-4; d_call: -; cdr3_nt: TGTGCCAGCAGTGAGGGGGTGTCAACTAATGAAAAACTGTTTTTT; cdr3_aa: CASSEGVSTNEKLFF
v_call: TRBV27; clone_size: many; j_call: TRBJ1-1; d_call: TRBD1; cdr3_nt: TGTGCCAGCGTGGGACAGGGGAACACTGAAGCTTTCTTT; cdr3_aa: CASVGQGNTEAFF
v_call: TRBV4-2; clone_size: -; j_call: TRBJ2-5; d_call: -; cdr3_nt: TGTGCCAGCAGCCAAGAGCATGCAGTTCGGGAGACCCAGTACTTC; cdr3_aa: CASSQEHAVRETQYF
v_call: TRBV19; clone_size: -; j_call: TRBJ1-1; d_call: -; cdr3_nt: TGTGCCAGTAGTATAGTAAGGGCAGGCCCTGAAGCTTTCTTT; cdr3_aa: CASSIVRAGPEAFF
v_call: TRBV5-1; clone_size: few; j_call: TRBJ1-6; d_call: -; cdr3_nt: TGCGCCAGCAGCCCGGCGGTCCGATGGAATTCACCCCTCCACTTT; cdr3_aa: CASSPAVRWNSPLHF
v_call: TRBV7-3; clone_size: many; j_call: TRBJ2-2; d_call: -; cdr3_nt: TGTGCCAGCAGCGAACAGGCCCTCACGAACACCGGGGAGCTGTTTTTT; cdr3_aa: CASSEQALTNTGELFF
v_call: TRBV18; clone_size: few; j_call: TRBJ1-1; d_call: -; cdr3_nt: TGTGCCAGCTCACCTTCGGACACACCGCATGAAGCTTTCTTT; cdr3_aa: CASSPSDTPHEAFF
v_call: TRBV5-5; clone_size: -; j_call: TRBJ2-7; d_call: -; cdr3_nt: TGTGCCAGCAGCCCGGAGGACCGGACCTACGAGCAGTACTTC; cdr3_aa: CASSPEDRTYEQYF
v_call: TRBV6-6; clone_size: -; j_call: TRBJ1-4; d_call: TRBD1; cdr3_nt: TGTGCCAGCAGTCTCGCGACAGGGGGCGATGAAAAACTGTTTTTT; cdr3_aa: CASSLATGGDEKLFF
v_call: TRBV7-9; clone_size: many; j_call: TRBJ1-2; d_call: TRBD1; cdr3_nt: TGTGCCAGCAGCTTAGCGGGACAGCTTTATGGCTACACCTTC; cdr3_aa: CASSLAGQLYGYTF
v_call: TRBV24-1; clone_size: few; j_call: TRBJ2-3; d_call: -; cdr3_nt: TGTGCCACCAGTGACCCCCTAGCTGGGGCCACAGATACGCAGTATTTT; cdr3_aa: CATSDPLAGATDTQYF
v_call: TRBV4-1; clone_size: -; j_call: TRBJ2-5; d_call: TRBD2; cdr3_nt: TGCGCCAGCAGCCAGGAACTCCTCGGGACTAGCGAGATACAAGAGACCCAGTACTTC; cdr3_aa: CASSQELLGTSEIQETQYF
v_call: TRBV5-6; clone_size: many; j_call: TRBJ2-3; d_call: TRBD2; cdr3_nt: TGTGCCAGCAGCTTGGGGATAGCGGGGCCATACACAGATACGCAGTATTTT; cdr3_aa: CASSLGIAGPYTDTQYF
v_call: TRBV28; clone_size: -; j_call: TRBJ2-3; d_call: TRBD2; cdr3_nt: TGTGCCAGCAGGTCCGCGGCTAGCGGTAGCACAGATACGCAGTATTTT; cdr3_aa: CASRSAASGSTDTQYF
v_call: TRBV20-1; clone_size: -; j_call: TRBJ2-2; d_call: -; cdr3_nt: TGCAGTGCCGCAAACGGGGACAGGGAGCTGTTTTTT; cdr3_aa: CSAANGDRELFF
v_call: TRBV25-1; clone_size: -; j_call: TRBJ2-5; d_call: TRBD2; cdr3_nt: TGTACCAGCACGTTAGCGGGAGGTGACACCCAGTACTTC; cdr3_aa: CTSTLAGGDTQYF
v_call: TRBV7-3; clone_size: many; j_call: TRBJ1-2; d_call: -; cdr3_nt: TGTGCCAGCAGCTTAACCCCCCGGGATGGCTACACCTTC; cdr3_aa: CASSLTPRDGYTF
v_call: TRBV30; clone_size: -; j_call: TRBJ1-1; d_call: -; cdr3_nt: TGTGCCTGGGGTATTACAGGGAACACTGAAGCTTTCTTT; cdr3_aa: CAWGITGNTEAFF
v_call: TRBV4-2; clone_size: few; j_call: TRBJ2-7; d_call: TRBD2; cdr3_nt: TGTGCCAGCAGCCAACTTACTAGCGGGAGAATATACGAGCAGTACTTC; cdr3_aa: CASSQLTSGRIYEQYF
v_call: TRBV7-3; clone_size: few; j_call: TRBJ2-3; d_call: TRBD2; cdr3_nt: TGTGCCAGCAGCGTGACCGGGACTAGCGGGAGGGGGGAGACAGATACGCAGTATTTT; cdr3_aa: CASSVTGTSGRGETDTQYF
v_call: TRBV7-6; clone_size: many; j_call: TRBJ1-3; d_call: -; cdr3_nt: TGTGCCAGCAGACCTCCCCTGGGAAACACCATATATTTT; cdr3_aa: CASRPPLGNTIYF
v_call: TRBV15; clone_size: many; j_call: TRBJ2-3; d_call: TRBD2; cdr3_nt: TGTGCCACCAGCGGGACTAGCGGGGGGGCAGATACGCAGTATTTT; cdr3_aa: CATSGTSGGADTQYF